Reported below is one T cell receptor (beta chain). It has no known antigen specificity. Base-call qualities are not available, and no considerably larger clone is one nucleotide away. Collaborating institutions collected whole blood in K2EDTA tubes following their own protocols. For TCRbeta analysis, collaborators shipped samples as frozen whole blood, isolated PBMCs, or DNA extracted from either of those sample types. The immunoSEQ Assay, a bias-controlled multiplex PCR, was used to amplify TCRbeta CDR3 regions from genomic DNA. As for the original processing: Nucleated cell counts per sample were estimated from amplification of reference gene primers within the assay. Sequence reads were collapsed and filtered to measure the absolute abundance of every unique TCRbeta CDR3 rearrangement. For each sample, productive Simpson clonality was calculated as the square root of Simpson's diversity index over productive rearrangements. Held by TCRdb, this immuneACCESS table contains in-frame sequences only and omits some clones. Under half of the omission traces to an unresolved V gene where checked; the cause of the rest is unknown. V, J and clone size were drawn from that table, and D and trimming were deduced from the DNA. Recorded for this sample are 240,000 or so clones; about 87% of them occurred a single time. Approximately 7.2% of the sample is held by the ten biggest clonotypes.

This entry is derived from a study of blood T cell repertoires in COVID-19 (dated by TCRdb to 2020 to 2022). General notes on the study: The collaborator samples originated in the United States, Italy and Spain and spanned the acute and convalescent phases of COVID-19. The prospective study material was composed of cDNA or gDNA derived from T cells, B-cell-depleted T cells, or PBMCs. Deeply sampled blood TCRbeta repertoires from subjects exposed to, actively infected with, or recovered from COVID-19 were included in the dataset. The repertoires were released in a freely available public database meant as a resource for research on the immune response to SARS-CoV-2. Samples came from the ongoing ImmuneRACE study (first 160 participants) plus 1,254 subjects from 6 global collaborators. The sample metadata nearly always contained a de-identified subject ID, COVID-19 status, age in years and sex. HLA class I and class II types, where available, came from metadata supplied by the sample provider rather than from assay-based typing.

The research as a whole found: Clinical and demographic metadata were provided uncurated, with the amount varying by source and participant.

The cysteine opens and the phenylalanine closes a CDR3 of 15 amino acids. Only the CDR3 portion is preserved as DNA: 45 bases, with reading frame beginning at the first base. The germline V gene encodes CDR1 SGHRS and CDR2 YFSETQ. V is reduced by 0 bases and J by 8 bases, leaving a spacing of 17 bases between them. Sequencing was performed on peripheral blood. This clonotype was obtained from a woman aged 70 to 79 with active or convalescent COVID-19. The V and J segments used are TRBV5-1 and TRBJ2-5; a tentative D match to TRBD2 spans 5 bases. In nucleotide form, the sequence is TGCGCCAGCAGCTTGGGGGCCGGGGTTGACTTTACCCAGTACTTC. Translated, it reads CASSLGAGVDFTQYF. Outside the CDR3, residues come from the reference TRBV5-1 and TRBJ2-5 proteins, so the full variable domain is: KAGVTQTPRYLIKTRGQQVTLSCSPISGHRSVSWYQQTPGQGLQFLFEYFSETQRNKGNFPGRFSGRQFSNSRSEMNVSTLELGDSALYLCASSLGAGVDFTQYFGPGTRLLVL.